This entry describes one TCR beta chain. The assay was immunoSEQ multiplex PCR, and TCRdb's table has in-frame clones only and misses some. The data show roughly 9,800 clones, roughly 75% seen once. This record comes from a study of sequential checkpoint blockade in melanoma. Treatment here: randomized to nivolumab then ipilimumab (arm A) or the reverse (arm B). Live CD3+CD8+ CD19− CD56− cells were sorted from PBMCs. The CDR3 length is 14 residues. Germline loops: CDR1 MDHEN, CDR2 SYDVKM. With 4 bases clipped from V and 2 bases from J, the junction kept 2 bases outside the gene matches. V is TRBV28 and J is TRBJ2-7; the match to TRBD2 covers 10 bases. This receptor was obtained from a human donor with melanoma. Sequenced here: CD8+ T cells sorted from blood (inferred from file names), sampled from a patient given nivolumab and ipilimumab in sequence. CDR3 nucleotides: TGTGCCAGCAGTTCCAGCGGGAGGGCCTACGAGCAGTACTTC. This sequence encodes CASSSSGRAYEQYF. Using reference TRBV28 and TRBJ2-7 for the parts outside the CDR3, the full variable domain is DVKVTQSSRYLVKRTGEKVFLECVQDMDHENMFWYRQDPGLGLRLIYFSYDVKMKEKGDIPEGYSVSREKKERFSLILESASTNQTSMYLCASSSSGRAYEQYFGPGTRLTVT.